These 13 T cell receptor beta chains were all obtained from the same sample, sequenced in a study of T cells in localized non-small cell lung cancer. Profiling relied on immunoSEQ multiplex PCR, and the TCRdb table lists in-frame clones only, not all of them. This sample has roughly 72,000 clones, with 80% found just once. Sequenced material: peripheral blood, taken before any cancer treatment. The origin of the receptors is a female donor older than 55 with stage I lung adenocarcinoma.

This clone has a single count. The chain links TRBV5-1 to TRBJ1-1, with 11 positions matching TRBD1. The CDR3 extends over 14 amino acids. V lost 4 bases and J lost 3; bases outside the gene matches: 2. Germline V gene sequence: CDR1 SGHRS, CDR2 YFSETQ. In DNA, the CDR3 is TGCGCCAGCAGCCAGGGACAGGGGGACACTGAAGCTTTCTTT. This gives the protein CASSQGQGDTEAFF.

The gene calls are TRBV4-2 and TRBJ2-3; D gene ambiguous. Germline lookup yields CDR1 LGHNA and CDR2 YNFKEQ. This CDR3 region has 12 residues. The V end was cut by 2 bases, the J end by 6 bases, with 6 bases between. For the CDR3, the DNA is TGTGCCAGCAGCCAAACCGGGGATACGCAGTATTTT. Translation: CASSQTGDTQYF.

This chain uses TRBV14 with TRBJ2-1; TRBD1 is a possible D gene (5 bases). Germline V gene sequence: CDR1 SGHDN, CDR2 FVKESK. CDR3 length: 13 residues. V lost 4 bases, J lost 5 bases, and 9 bases lay in between. The CDR3 coding sequence is TGTGCCAGCAGCCTTGGACAAGACAATGAGCAGTTCTTC. Residues: CASSLGQDNEQFF.

This chain uses TRBV28 with TRBJ1-1; D is perhaps TRBD1 (5 bases). Germline V gene lookup returns CDR1 MDHEN and CDR2 SYDVKM. The CDR3 spans 12 residues. Trimming cost V 4 bases and J 5 bases, with 8 bases left between them. The DNA for the CDR3 is TGTGCCAGCAGTTCGACAGCTACTGAAGCTTTCTTT. Protein: CASSSTATEAFF.

The chain employs TRBV7-3 and TRBJ2-7, with D perhaps matching TRBD1 (6 bases). Germline CDR1 reads SGHTA; CDR2 reads FQGTGA. The CDR3 is 13 amino acids. Trimming stripped 8 bases from V and 2 bases from J, with 13 bases between. Written as DNA, the CDR3 is TGTGCCAGCGGGGGCCCCATGCCCTACGAGCAGTACTTC. Its translation is CASGGPMPYEQYF.

In this sample, this clone turned up a few times. The rearrangement links TRBV5-1 to TRBJ2-7; TRBD1 aligns across 12 bases. Germline assignment: CDR1 SGHRS and CDR2 YFSETQ. The CDR3 contains 14 residues. Unmatched junction bases numbered 4, after V lost 4 bases and J lost 5 bases. Here the CDR3 reads CASSPGTGGNEQYF. CDR3 DNA sequence: TGCGCCAGCAGCCCTGGGACAGGGGGCAACGAGCAGTACTTC. The full variable domain, its missing parts supplied by reference TRBV5-1 and TRBJ2-7, is KAGVTQTPRYLIKTRGQQVTLSCSPISGHRSVSWYQQTPGQGLQFLFEYFSETQRNKGNFPGRFSGRQFSNSRSEMNVSTLELGDSALYLCASSPGTGGNEQYFGPGTRLTVT.

This rearrangement joins TRBV6-5 to TRBJ1-5; 11 bases align to TRBD1. The junction had 9 bases not matched to a gene; V was cut back by 4 bases and J by 7 bases. The CDR3 has 16 residues. Germline CDR1 and CDR2: MNHEY and SVGAGI. The CDR3 DNA reads as TGTGCCAGCAGTTCTAATTCCGGGACAGGGGGGCAGCCCCAGCATTTT. This encodes CASSSNSGTGGQPQHF.

The chain employs TRBV19 and TRBJ2-1, with 8 bases that match TRBD1. The trim removed 3 bases at V and 6 bases at J, leaving 1 base unmatched. Per germline, CDR1 LNHDA and CDR2 SQIVND (reference sequence). CDR3 length: 13 amino acids. In nucleotides, the CDR3 is TGTGCCAGTAGTATTACAGGGGGCAATGAGCAGTTCTTC. Translation gives CASSITGGNEQFF.

In DNA, the CDR3 is TGTGCCAGCAGTGAAACTTACGAGCAGTACTTC. Protein sequence: CASSETYEQYF. This chain connects TRBV6-1 to TRBJ2-7, with D hard to call. Germline values: CDR1 MNHNS, CDR2 SASEGT. This CDR3 spans 11 amino acids. V was shortened by 2 bases and J by 4 bases, with 3 bases between the two germline ends.

The CDR3 here is CASSERDRDNSPLHF. In DNA form, the CDR3 reads TGTGCCAGCAGCGAACGGGACAGGGATAATTCACCCCTCCACTTT. This chain connects TRBV7-2 to TRBJ1-6, with 9 bases aligning to TRBD1. The V segment lost 5 bases and the J segment 5 bases; nucleotides outside the gene matches: 4. The CDR3 has 15 residues. Germline assignment: CDR1 SGHTA and CDR2 FQGNSA.

This clone came up a few times. The chain employs TRBV19 and TRBJ1-2; D is ambiguous. Trimming took off 8 bases at V and 4 bases at J, with 11 bases between the two ends. The germline V gene has CDR1 LNHDA and CDR2 SQIVND (reference sequence). The CDR3 is 12 amino acids. The CDR3 loop is CASGAWSYGYTF. CDR3 in DNA: TGTGCCAGTGGAGCTTGGAGCTATGGCTACACCTTC.

This clone was detected a few times. The CDR3 DNA follows: TGCAGCACCTTAAGCGGGGGAGGGGGCACTGAAGCTTTCTTT. This encodes CSTLSGGGGTEAFF. The chain couples TRBV29-1 to TRBJ1-1, with D possibly TRBD1 on 6 matching bases. V was cut by 8 bases and J by 4 bases, with 20 bases left in between. This CDR3 region has 14 residues. Germline CDR1 reads SQVTM; CDR2 reads ANQGSEA.

The chain joins TRBV19 to TRBJ1-3, with D unresolved. The length of the CDR3 is 15 residues. Germline-derived CDR1 and CDR2 are LNHDA and SQIVND (reference sequence). V dropped 5 bases and J dropped 2 bases, with 13 bases sitting between them. The CDR3 here is CASSFLGSAGNTIYF. Written as DNA, the CDR3 is TGTGCCAGTAGTTTTTTGGGGTCCGCTGGAAACACCATATATTTT.